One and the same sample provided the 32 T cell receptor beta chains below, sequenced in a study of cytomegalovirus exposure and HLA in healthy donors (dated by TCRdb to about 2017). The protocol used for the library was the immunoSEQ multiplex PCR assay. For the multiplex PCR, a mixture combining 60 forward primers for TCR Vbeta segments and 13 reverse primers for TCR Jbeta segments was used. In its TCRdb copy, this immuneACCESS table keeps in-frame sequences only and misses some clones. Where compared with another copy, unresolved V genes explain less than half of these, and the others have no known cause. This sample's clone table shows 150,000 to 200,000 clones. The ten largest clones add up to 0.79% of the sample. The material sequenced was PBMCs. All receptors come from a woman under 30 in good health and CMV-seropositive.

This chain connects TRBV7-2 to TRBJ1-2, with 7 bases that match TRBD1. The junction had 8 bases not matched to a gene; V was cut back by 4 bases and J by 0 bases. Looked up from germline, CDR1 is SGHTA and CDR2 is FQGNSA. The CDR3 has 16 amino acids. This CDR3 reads CASSSYRGPPNYGYTF. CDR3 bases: TGTGCCAGCAGCTCCTACAGGGGACCTCCTAACTATGGCTACACCTTC.

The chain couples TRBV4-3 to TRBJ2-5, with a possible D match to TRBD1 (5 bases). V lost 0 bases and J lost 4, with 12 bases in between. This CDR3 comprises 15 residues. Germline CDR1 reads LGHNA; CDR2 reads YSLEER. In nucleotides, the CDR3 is TGCGCCAGCAGCCAAGATCAGGGTCTGGTAGAGACCCAGTACTTC. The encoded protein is CASSQDQGLVETQYF.

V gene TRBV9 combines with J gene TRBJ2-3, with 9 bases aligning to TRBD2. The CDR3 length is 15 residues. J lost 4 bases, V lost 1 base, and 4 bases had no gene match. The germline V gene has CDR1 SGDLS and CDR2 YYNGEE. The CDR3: CASSVLAGLADTQYF. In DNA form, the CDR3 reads TGTGCCAGCAGCGTACTAGCGGGACTGGCAGATACGCAGTATTTT. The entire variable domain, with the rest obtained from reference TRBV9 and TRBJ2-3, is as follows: DSGVTQTPKHLITATGQRVTLRCSPRSGDLSVYWYQQSLDQGLQFLIQYYNGEERAKGNILERFSAQQFPDLHSELNLSSLELGDSALYFCASSVLAGLADTQYFGPGTRLTVL.

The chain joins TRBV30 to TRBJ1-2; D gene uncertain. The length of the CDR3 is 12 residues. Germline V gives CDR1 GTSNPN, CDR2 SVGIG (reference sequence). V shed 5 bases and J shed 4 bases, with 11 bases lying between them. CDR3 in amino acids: CAWRAGLYGYTF. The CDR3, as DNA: TGTGCCTGGCGTGCAGGCCTCTATGGCTACACCTTC.

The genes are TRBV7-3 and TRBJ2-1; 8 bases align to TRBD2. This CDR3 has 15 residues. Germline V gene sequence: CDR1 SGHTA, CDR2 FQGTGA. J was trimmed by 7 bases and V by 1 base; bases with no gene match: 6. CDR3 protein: CASSLIGGGKNEQFF. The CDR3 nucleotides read TGTGCCAGCAGCTTAATCGGGGGGGGTAAAAATGAGCAGTTCTTC.

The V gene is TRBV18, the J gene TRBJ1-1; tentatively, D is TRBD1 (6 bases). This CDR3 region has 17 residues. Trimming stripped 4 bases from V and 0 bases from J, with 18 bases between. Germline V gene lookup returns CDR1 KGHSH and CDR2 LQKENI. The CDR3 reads CASSLVVTAGVNTEAFF. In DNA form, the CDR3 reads TGTGCCAGCTCACTGGTGGTTACGGCAGGGGTGAACACTGAAGCTTTCTTT. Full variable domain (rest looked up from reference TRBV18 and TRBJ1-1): NAGVMQNPRHLVRRRGQEARLRCSPMKGHSHVYWYRQLPEEGLKFMVYLQKENIIDESGMPKERFSAEFPKEGPSILRIQQVVRGDSAAYFCASSLVVTAGVNTEAFFGQGTRLTVV.

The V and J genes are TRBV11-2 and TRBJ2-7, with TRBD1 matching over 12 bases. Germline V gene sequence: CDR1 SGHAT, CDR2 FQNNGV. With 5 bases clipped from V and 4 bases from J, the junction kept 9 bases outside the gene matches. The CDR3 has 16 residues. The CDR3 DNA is TGTGCCAGCAGCCTTCCGGGACAGGGGGCTAGATACGAGCAGTACTTC. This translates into CASSLPGQGARYEQYF.

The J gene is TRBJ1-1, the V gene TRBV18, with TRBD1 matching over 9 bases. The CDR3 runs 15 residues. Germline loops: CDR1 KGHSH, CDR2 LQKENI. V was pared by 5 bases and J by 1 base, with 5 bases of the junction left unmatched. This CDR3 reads CASSTGTGKNTEAFF. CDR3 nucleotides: TGTGCCAGCTCAACTGGGACAGGGAAGAACACTGAAGCTTTCTTT.

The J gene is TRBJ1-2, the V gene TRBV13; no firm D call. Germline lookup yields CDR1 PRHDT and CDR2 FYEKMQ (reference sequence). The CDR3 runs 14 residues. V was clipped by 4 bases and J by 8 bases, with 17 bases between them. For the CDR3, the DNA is TGTGCCAGCAGCTCCCCCCGCGGGCGGGGAGGCTACACCTTC. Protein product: CASSSPRGRGGYTF.

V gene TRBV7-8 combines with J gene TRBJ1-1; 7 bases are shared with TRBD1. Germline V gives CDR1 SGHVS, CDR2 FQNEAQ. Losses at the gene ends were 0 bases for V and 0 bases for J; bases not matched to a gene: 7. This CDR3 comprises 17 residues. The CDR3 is CASSLARDSYMNTEAFF. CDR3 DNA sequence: TGTGCCAGCAGCTTAGCAAGGGACAGCTACATGAACACTGAAGCTTTCTTT.

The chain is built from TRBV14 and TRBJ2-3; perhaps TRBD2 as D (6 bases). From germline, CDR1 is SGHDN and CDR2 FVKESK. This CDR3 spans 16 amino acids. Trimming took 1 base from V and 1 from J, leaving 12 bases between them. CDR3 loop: CASSQVWEAGTDTQYF. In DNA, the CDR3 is TGTGCCAGCAGCCAAGTCTGGGAGGCGGGCACAGATACGCAGTATTTT.

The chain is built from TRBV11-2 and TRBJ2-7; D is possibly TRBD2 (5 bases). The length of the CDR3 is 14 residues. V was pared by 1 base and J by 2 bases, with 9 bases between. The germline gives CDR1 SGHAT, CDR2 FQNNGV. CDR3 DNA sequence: TGTGCCAGCAGCTTAGTCGGAGGTCCCTACGAGCAGTACTTC. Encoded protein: CASSLVGGPYEQYF.

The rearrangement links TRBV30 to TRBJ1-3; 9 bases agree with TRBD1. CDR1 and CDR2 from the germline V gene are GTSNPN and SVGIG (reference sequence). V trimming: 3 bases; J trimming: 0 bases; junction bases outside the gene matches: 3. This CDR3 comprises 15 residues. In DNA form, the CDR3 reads TGTGCCTGGAGAGGACAGGGGAGCTCTGGAAACACCATATATTTT. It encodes CAWRGQGSSGNTIYF.

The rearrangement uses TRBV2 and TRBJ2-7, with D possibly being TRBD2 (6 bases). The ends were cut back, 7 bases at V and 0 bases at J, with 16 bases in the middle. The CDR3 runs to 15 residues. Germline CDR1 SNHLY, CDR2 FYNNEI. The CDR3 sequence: CASTGFGGSSYEQYF. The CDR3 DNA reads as TGTGCCAGCACGGGGTTCGGAGGGAGCTCCTACGAGCAGTACTTC.

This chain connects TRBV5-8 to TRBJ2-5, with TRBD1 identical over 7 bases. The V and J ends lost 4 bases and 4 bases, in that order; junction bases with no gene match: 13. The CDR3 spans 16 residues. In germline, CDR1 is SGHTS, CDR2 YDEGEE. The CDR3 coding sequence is TGTGCCAGCAGCGCCGGACGAAGACAGGGCTCAGAGACCCAGTACTTC. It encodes CASSAGRRQGSETQYF.

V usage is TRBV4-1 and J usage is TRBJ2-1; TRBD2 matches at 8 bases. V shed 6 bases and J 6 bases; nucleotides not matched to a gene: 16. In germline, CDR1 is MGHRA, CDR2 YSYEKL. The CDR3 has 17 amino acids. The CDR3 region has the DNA TGCGCCAGCAGACGGGGGGTTCCGAGTCGGGGGGGCAATGAGCAGTTCTTC. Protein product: CASRRGVPSRGGNEQFF.

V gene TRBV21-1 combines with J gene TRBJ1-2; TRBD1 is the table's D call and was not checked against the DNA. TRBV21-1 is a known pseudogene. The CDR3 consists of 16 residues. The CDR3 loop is CASSKVRTGEGDGYTF. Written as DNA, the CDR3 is TGTGCCAGCAGCAAAGTAAGAACAGGGGAAGGTGATGGCTACACCTTC.

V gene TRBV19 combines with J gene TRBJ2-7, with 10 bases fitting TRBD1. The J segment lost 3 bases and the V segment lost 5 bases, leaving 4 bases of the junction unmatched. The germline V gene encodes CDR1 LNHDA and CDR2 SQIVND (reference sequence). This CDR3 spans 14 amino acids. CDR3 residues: CASSPRDRGYEQYF. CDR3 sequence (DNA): TGTGCCAGTAGTCCCCGGGACAGGGGCTACGAGCAGTACTTC.

Here the CDR3 reads CAWSVGGNNEQFF. The CDR3 nucleotides are TGTGCCTGGAGTGTTGGCGGGAATAATGAGCAGTTCTTC. The chain employs TRBV30 and TRBJ2-1; a weak D match, TRBD2 (6 bases). CDR1 is GTSNPN, CDR2 SVGIG, per germline (reference sequence). V lost 0 bases and J 7 bases, leaving 10 bases between the germline ends. This CDR3 comprises 13 residues.

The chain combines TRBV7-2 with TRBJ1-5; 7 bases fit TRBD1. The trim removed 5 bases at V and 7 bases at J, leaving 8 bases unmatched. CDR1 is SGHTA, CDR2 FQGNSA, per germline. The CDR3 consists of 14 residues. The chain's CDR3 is CASSPTGWVQPQHF. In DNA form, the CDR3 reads TGTGCCAGCAGCCCGACAGGGTGGGTGCAGCCCCAGCATTTT.

The CDR3 sequence: CASSSLPNYSYEQYF. Written as DNA, the CDR3 is TGCGCCAGCAGCTCTTTACCTAACTACTCCTACGAGCAGTACTTC. J is TRBJ2-7 and V is TRBV5-1; D is ambiguous. This CDR3 is 15 amino acids long. CDR1 and CDR2 from the germline V gene are SGHRS and YFSETQ. V lost 3 bases and J lost 0, with 13 bases in between.

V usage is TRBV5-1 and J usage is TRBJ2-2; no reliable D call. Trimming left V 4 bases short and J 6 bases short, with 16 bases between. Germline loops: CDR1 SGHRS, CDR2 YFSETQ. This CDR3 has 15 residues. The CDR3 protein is CASSTPLDTPGELFF. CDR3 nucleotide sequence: TGCGCCAGCAGCACGCCACTCGATACCCCCGGGGAGCTGTTTTTT.

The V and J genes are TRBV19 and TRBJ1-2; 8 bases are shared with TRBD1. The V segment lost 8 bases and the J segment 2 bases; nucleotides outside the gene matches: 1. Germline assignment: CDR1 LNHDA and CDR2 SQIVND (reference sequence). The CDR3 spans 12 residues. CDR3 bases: TGTGCCAGTCGGACAGGGAACTATGGCTACACCTTC. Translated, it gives CASRTGNYGYTF.

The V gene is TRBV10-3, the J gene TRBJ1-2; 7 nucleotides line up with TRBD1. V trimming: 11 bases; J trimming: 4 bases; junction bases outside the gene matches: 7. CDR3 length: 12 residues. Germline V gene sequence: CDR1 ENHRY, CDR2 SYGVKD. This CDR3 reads CALSTGSYGYTF. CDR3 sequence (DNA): TGTGCCCTATCGACAGGGTCCTATGGCTACACCTTC.

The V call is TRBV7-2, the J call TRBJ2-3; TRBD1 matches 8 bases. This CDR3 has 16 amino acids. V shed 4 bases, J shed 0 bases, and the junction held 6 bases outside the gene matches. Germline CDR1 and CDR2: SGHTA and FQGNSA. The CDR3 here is CASSSQGGDSTDTQYF. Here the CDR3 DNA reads TGTGCCAGCAGCTCACAGGGGGGCGATAGCACAGATACGCAGTATTTT. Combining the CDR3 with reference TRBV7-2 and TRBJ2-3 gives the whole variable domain GAGVSQSPSNKVTEKGKDVELRCDPISGHTALYWYRQSLGQGLEFLIYFQGNSAPDKSGLPSDRFSAERTGGSVSTLTIQRTQQEDSAVYLCASSSQGGDSTDTQYFGPGTRLTVL.

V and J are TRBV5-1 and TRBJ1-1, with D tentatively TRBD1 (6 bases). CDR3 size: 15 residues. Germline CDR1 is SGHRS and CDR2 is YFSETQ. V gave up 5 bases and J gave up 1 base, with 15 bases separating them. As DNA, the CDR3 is TGCGCCAGCAGTAACAGGGTGCGAGGGAACACTGAAGCTTTCTTT. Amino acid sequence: CASSNRVRGNTEAFF. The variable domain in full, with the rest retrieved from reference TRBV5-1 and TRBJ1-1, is KAGVTQTPRYLIKTRGQQVTLSCSPISGHRSVSWYQQTPGQGLQFLFEYFSETQRNKGNFPGRFSGRQFSNSRSEMNVSTLELGDSALYLCASSNRVRGNTEAFFGQGTRLTVV.

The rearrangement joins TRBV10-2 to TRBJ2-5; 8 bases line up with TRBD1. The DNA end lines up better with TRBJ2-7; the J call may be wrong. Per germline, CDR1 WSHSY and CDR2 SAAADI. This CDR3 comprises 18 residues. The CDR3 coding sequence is TGCGCCAGCAGTGACACTTATCCGGGACAGGACACCACCTACGAGCAGTACTTC. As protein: CASSDTYPGQDTTYEQYF.

CDR3 DNA: TGTGCCAGCAGCGAACGGGTTGGGGATACGCAGTATTTT. Protein: CASSERVGDTQYF. This chain joins TRBV7-2 and TRBJ2-3, with no clear D. This CDR3 has 13 amino acids. The germline V gene has CDR1 SGHTA and CDR2 FQGNSA. The V and J ends lost 5 bases and 6 bases respectively, with 12 bases between them.

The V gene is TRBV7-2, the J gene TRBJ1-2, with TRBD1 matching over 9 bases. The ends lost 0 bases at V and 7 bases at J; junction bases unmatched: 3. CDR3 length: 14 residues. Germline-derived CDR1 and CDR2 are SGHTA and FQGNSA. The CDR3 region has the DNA TGTGCCAGCAGCTTAGCGGGACAGGGTCGTGGCTACACCTTC. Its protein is CASSLAGQGRGYTF.

The CDR3 bases are TGTGCCAGCAGCTTAGATTACAGGCACTCCTACGAGCAGTACTTC. Protein: CASSLDYRHSYEQYF. The chain combines TRBV11-2 with TRBJ2-7, with D maybe TRBD1 (5 bases). Deletions cut 0 bases from V and 0 bases from J, with 9 bases between. The CDR3 spans 15 residues. Germline-derived CDR1 and CDR2 are SGHAT and FQNNGV.

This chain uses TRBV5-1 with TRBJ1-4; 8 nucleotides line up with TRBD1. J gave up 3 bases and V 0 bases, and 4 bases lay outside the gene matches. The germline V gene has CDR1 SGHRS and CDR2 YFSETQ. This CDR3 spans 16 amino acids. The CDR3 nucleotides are TGCGCCAGCAGCTTGGGACCAGGGGGCCCTAATGAAAAACTGTTTTTT. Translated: CASSLGPGGPNEKLFF.

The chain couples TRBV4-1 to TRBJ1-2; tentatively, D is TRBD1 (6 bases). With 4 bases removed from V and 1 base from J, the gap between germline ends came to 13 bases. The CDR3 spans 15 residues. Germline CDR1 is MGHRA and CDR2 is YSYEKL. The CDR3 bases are TGCGCCAGCAGCCCCTGGGCAGGGGATAACTATGGCTACACCTTC. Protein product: CASSPWAGDNYGYTF.